This is a list of T cell receptor beta chains from one sample in a study of beta chain features in type 1 diabetes. The assay was immunoSEQ multiplex PCR, and TCRdb's table has in-frame clones only and misses some. In the table there are 300,000 to 400,000 clones, around 9.6% of which are singletons. Material: central memory CD4+ T cells from blood. The receptor set was obtained from a man aged 30 to 39 with type 1 diabetes. Each CDR3 is given with its conserved first and last residue. A D gene is named only where the DNA matches it firmly. Size values are once, few and many counts, or a class for expanded clones, and some rows have none.

15	TRBV5-1	few	NA	TRBJ2-2	TGCGCCAGCAGCTTGGCCCTTGCGAACACCGGGGAGCTGTTTTTT	CASSLALANTGELFF
14	TRBV6-6	NA	NA	TRBJ1-2	TGTGCCAGCAGGACAGGACAGAGTCATTATGGCTACACCTTC	CASRTGQSHYGYTF
15	TRBV6-5	few	TRBD1	TRBJ1-2	TGTGCCAGCAGTTACTCGTTTGTCACAGGGGATGGCTACACCTTC	CASSYSFVTGDGYTF
15	TRBV30	NA	NA	TRBJ2-3	TGTGCCTGGAGTTTCTCTTTAGGACCCACGGATACGCAGTATTTT	CAWSFSLGPTDTQYF
14	TRBV28	few	NA	TRBJ2-1	TGTGCCAGCAGCCTGGACGGGCCCTACAATGAGCAGTTCTTC	CASSLDGPYNEQFF
15	TRBV19	many	NA	TRBJ1-1	TGTGCCAGTAGCCCAGGGGCAGGGAAGAACACTGAAGCTTTCTTT	CASSPGAGKNTEAFF
14	TRBV10-3	NA	NA	TRBJ2-1	TGTGCCATCAGTGAGTCAGCAGAGTGGAGGGAGCAGTTCTTC	CAISESAEWREQFF
13	TRBV28	NA	NA	TRBJ1-1	TGTGCCAGCAGTCGTCCAGGAGCAACTGAAGCTTTCTTT	CASSRPGATEAFF
13	TRBV4-3	many	NA	TRBJ2-3	TGCGCCAGCAGCCAAGAACGTACAGATACGCAGTATTTT	CASSQERTDTQYF
14	TRBV28	few	NA	TRBJ2-3	TGTGCCAGTTTACTTAGCGGTAGCACAGATACGCAGTATTTT	CASLLSGSTDTQYF
12	TRBV10-3	NA	NA	TRBJ2-5	TGTGCCGTCACGGACCACCGGGGGACCCAGTACTTC	CAVTDHRGTQYF
14	TRBV10-3	many	TRBD1	TRBJ2-5	TGTGCCATCAGTAGGACAGGGGCGGATGAGGCCCAGTACTTC	CAISRTGADEAQYF
15	TRBV30	NA	NA	TRBJ2-5	TGTGCCTGGAGTGTATCTCTCGGATACCAAGAGACCCAGTACTTC	CAWSVSLGYQETQYF
11	TRBV20-1	NA	TRBD1	TRBJ2-1	TGCAGTGCTAGAGAGGGGACAGTGGAGTTCTTC	CSAREGTVEFF
16	TRBV14	NA	NA	TRBJ1-1	TGTGCCAGCAGCCAAGATCGCAGGGAGGGAAACACTGAAGCTTTCTTT	CASSQDRREGNTEAFF
13	TRBV29-1	NA	NA	TRBJ2-7	TGCAGCGTTGGGAGGGGGTGCGGAGGAGAGCAGTACTTC	CSVGRGCGGEQYF
15	TRBV6-5	NA	NA	TRBJ1-2	TGTGCCAGCAGTTCCCAAGGAAGACAGTCGGATGGCTACACCTTC	CASSSQGRQSDGYTF
16	TRBV19	NA	TRBD1	TRBJ1-2	TGTGCCAGTAGTATTCGGGTGACAGGGCTAGTGAATGGCTACACCTTC	CASSIRVTGLVNGYTF
15	TRBV6-5	NA	TRBD1	TRBJ2-1	TGTGCCAGCAGACGGACAGGGCCGGGCTACAATGAGCAGTTCTTC	CASRRTGPGYNEQFF
11	TRBV5-5	NA	TRBD1	TRBJ2-7	TGTGCCAGCAGCCCGGCGGGACAGGCATACTTC	CASSPAGQAYF
15	TRBV27	few	NA	TRBJ1-3	TGTGCCAGCACAGTCAACGGTGGCGGCGGAAACACCATATATTTT	CASTVNGGGGNTIYF
13	TRBV30	NA	NA	TRBJ1-1	TGTGCCTGGAGGAAGGAAACGGCAGAAGAAGCTTTCTTT	CAWRKETAEEAFF
13	TRBV5-1	NA	NA	TRBJ2-7	TGCGCCAGCAGCGCCGGGAACTCCTACGAGCAGTACTTC	CASSAGNSYEQYF
14	TRBV28	NA	NA	TRBJ2-2	TGTGCCAGCAGTTTGCAGTCGAACACCGGGGAGCTGTTTTTT	CASSLQSNTGELFF
14	TRBV7-2	NA	TRBD2	TRBJ2-1	TGTGCCAGCAGCTTAGCCGGCGGGAGCAATGAGCAGTTCTTC	CASSLAGGSNEQFF
17	TRBV5-1	few	TRBD1	TRBJ1-4	TGCGCCAGCAGCCGGACTCCGGGACAGGGATTAAATGAAAAACTGTTTTTT	CASSRTPGQGLNEKLFF
14	TRBV6-4	NA	TRBD1	TRBJ1-3	TGTGCCAGCAGTATCGGGACAGGTGGAAACACCATATATTTT	CASSIGTGGNTIYF
15	TRBV7-9	few	NA	TRBJ2-7	TGTGCCAGCAGCTTACAGGCCGCCCAACGGGTCGAGCAGTACTTC	CASSLQAAQRVEQYF
16	TRBV5-1	NA	TRBD2	TRBJ2-2	TGCGCCAGCAGCTGGACTAGCGGGGTTAACACCGGGGAGCTGTTTTTT	CASSWTSGVNTGELFF
15	TRBV28	few	NA	TRBJ2-3	TGTGCCACCCTCGGGGGCGGGAGACATTGGGATACGCAGTATTTT	CATLGGGRHWDTQYF
14	TRBV6-6	few	TRBD2	TRBJ2-1	TGTGCCATCAGTGAGTCGAGCGGGAGCGATGAGCAGTTCTTC	CAISESSGSDEQFF
13	TRBV5-6	few	NA	TRBJ2-3	TGTGCCAGCAGCCTGGACGGCACAGATACGCAGTATTTT	CASSLDGTDTQYF
16	TRBV7-9	NA	TRBD2	TRBJ2-7	TGTGCCAGCAGCCCGTCGGGAGGGGGACCCCCCTACGAGCAGTACTTC	CASSPSGGGPPYEQYF
11	TRBV28	many	NA	TRBJ2-7	TGTGCCACCGTCCTGGGCTACGAGCAGTACTTC	CATVLGYEQYF
15	TRBV29-1	few	TRBD2	TRBJ2-1	TGCAGCGTTGAGGGACTAGCGGGAGCTTTCAATGAGCAGTTCTTC	CSVEGLAGAFNEQFF
14	TRBV10-3	NA	TRBD1	TRBJ2-5	TGTGCCATCAGTGAGTCGACAGGGGAAGAGACCCAGTACTTC	CAISESTGEETQYF
13	TRBV7-3	NA	NA	TRBJ2-7	TGTGCCAGCAGCCCCTCGGGAGCCTACGAGCAGTACTTC	CASSPSGAYEQYF